Reported below is one T cell receptor beta chain. Per the authors' pipeline: The authors estimated nucleated cell counts from reference gene primer amplification. Measured with immunoSEQ multiplex PCR; TCRdb has only the in-frame clones, and not every one. The V and J calls and clone size were taken over from that table, and D and trimming were inferred from the DNA. The sample includes about 200,000 clones, 94% of them seen just once. The CDR3 runs to 15 residues. With V trimmed by 3 bases and J by 4 bases, 6 bases remained unmatched. The V gene's germline CDR1 is SGDLS and CDR2 YYNGEE. This sample is drawn from a study of blood T cell repertoires in COVID-19.

The receptor's source is a man aged 25 to 45 with COVID-19, enrolled during active disease. Sequencing was performed on peripheral blood. This chain connects TRBV9 to TRBJ1-2, with 10 bases identical to TRBD1. CDR3 bases: TGTGCCAGCAGCGCCGGGACAGGGGCCGTCTATGGCTACACCTTC. Encoded protein: CASSAGTGAVYGYTF.